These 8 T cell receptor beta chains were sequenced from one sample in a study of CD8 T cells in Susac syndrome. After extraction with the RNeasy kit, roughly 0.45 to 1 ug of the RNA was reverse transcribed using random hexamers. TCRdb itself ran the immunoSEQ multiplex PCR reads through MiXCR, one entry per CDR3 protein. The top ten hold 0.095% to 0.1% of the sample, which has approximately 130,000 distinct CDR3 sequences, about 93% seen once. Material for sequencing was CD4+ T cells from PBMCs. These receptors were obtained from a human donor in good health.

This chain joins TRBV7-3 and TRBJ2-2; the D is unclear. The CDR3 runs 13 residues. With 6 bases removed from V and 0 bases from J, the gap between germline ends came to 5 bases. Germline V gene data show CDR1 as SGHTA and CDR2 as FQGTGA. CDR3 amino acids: CASSSPNTGELFF. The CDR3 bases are TGTGCCAGCAGTTCTCCGAACACCGGGGAGCTGTTTTTT. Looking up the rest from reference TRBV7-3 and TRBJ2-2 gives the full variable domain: GAGVSQTPSNKVTEKGKYVELRCDPISGHTALYWYRQSLGQGPEFLIYFQGTGAADDSGLPNDRFFAVRPEGSVSTLKIQRTERGDSAVYLCASSSPNTGELFFGEGSRLTVL.

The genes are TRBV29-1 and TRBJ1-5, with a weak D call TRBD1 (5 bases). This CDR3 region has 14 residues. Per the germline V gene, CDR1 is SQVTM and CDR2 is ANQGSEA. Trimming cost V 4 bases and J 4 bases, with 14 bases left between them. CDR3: CSVGIGGGNQPQHF. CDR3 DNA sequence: TGCAGCGTTGGGATCGGGGGGGGGAATCAGCCCCAGCATTTT.

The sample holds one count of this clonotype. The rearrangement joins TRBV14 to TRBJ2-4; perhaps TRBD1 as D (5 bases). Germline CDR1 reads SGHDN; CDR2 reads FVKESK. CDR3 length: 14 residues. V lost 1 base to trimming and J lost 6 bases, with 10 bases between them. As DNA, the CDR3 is TGTGCCAGCAGCCAAGGTGGGGCTGGAAACATTCAGTACTTC. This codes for CASSQGGAGNIQYF.

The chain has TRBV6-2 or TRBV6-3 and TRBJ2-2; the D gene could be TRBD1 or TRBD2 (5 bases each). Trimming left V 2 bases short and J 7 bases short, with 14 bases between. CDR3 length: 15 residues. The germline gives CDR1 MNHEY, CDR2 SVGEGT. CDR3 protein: CASSYGRGAGGELFF. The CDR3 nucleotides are TGTGCCAGCAGTTACGGACGAGGGGCTGGCGGGGAGCTGTTTTTT.

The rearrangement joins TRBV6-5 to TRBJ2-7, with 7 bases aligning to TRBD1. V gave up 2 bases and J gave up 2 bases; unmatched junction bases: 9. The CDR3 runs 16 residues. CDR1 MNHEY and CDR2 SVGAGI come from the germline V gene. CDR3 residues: CASSYDSGGTTYEQYF. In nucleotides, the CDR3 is TGTGCCAGCAGTTACGACTCAGGGGGTACCACCTACGAGCAGTACTTC.

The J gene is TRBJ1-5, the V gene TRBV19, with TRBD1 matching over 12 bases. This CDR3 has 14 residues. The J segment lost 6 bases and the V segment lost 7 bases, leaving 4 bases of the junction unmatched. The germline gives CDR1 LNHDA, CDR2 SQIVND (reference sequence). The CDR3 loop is CASTGTGGGQPQHF. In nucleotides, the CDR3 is TGTGCCAGTACTGGGACAGGGGGCGGTCAGCCCCAGCATTTT.

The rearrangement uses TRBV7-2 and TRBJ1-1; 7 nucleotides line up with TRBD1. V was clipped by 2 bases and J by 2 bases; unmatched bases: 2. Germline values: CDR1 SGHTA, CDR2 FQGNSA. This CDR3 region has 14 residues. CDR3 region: CASSLNRGNTEAFF. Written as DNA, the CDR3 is TGTGCCAGCAGCTTAAACAGGGGAAACACTGAAGCTTTCTTT.

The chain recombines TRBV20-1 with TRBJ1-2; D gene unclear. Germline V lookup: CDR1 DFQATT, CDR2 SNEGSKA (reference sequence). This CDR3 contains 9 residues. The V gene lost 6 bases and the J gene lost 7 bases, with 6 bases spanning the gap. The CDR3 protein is CSAGRGYTF. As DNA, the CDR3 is TGCAGTGCAGGCCGTGGCTACACCTTC.